This T cell receptor beta chain derives from a study of OX40 agonist ivuxolimab in advanced cancers. With regard to the full study: Ivuxolimab, which targeted the costimulatory receptor OX40 (CD134), was an agonistic, fully human IgG2 monoclonal antibody. Partial responses occurred in three dose-escalation patients: two with cutaneous melanoma and one with hepatocellular carcinoma. Among the approximately 50 dose-escalation patients, about 19 had hepatocellular carcinoma, about 15 melanoma, 9 renal cell carcinoma and 9 head and neck cancer. The monotherapy dose-escalation portion (N of about 49 patients) of the phase I ivuxolimab trial is reported in the paper. The dose-escalation cohort was roughly 80% male with a mean age of approximately 60 years, ranging from roughly 23 to 90. The purpose of peripheral TCRbeta sequencing was to test whether ivuxolimab changed TCR sequence diversity and led to clonal T-cell expansion. Patients were allowed to have had prior anti-PD-1, anti-PD-L1 or anti-CTLA-4 therapy, and more than 30% of the dose-escalation patients had previously received checkpoint inhibitors. Intravenous ivuxolimab was administered to patients every 2 weeks at six dose levels: 0.01, 0.1, 0.3, 1.5, 3 and 10 mg/kg.

Summary of the overall study and its limitations: On average, CD8+ T cells showed more expanded clones than CD4+ T cells after ivuxolimab. Low levels of normalized T-cell clonal expansion were also seen in some nonresponding patients. Partial responders in the 0.1-3.0 mg/kg groups had among the lowest normalized peripheral clonal expansion, especially among CD8+ T cells. At doses of 0.1 to 3.0 mg/kg, clonal expansion of both CD4+ and CD8+ T cells in blood was seen between baseline and week 6. Which antigens the clonally expanded peripheral T cells were specific for was not determined.

Genomic DNA was isolated from the sorted cells so that the TCRbeta CDR3 region could be sequenced. TCRbeta CDR3 regions were sequenced using the immunoSEQ Assay. In its TCRdb copy, this immuneACCESS table keeps in-frame sequences only and misses some clones. Where compared with another copy, unresolved V genes explain less than half of these, and the others have no known cause. The sample table contains some 64,000 clones; only one count was recorded for 82% of them. The ten biggest clones cover around 0.52% of the sample. The trial excluded patients who had a history of autoimmune disease or were on systemic immunosuppression. Peripheral blood for TCR sequencing was collected from all dose cohorts at baseline, on cycle 4 day 1, and on cycle 7 day 1. The samples were taken from a phase I, first-in-human, multicenter, open-label dose-escalation trial of ivuxolimab. Adults with locally advanced or metastatic melanoma, renal cell carcinoma, hepatocellular carcinoma or head and neck squamous cell carcinoma were enrolled in the trial. Before TCR sequencing, CD4+ T cells and CD8+ T cells were sorted from peripheral blood as separate populations.

This clone was detected only a few times. The target of this receptor is not known. No quality values exist for individual bases; no much larger clone is one base distant. The receptor was isolated from an adult with an advanced solid tumor such as melanoma, head and neck, liver or kidney cancer. The material sequenced was CD4+ or CD8+ T cells sorted from blood, taken in a trial of the OX40 agonist ivuxolimab.

The CDR3: CASSSYQNEQFF. DNA sequence: TGTGCCAGCAGCTCCTACCAGAATGAGCAGTTCTTC. In this chain, TRBV7-9 is recombined with TRBJ2-1; the D gene remains uncertain. CDR3 length: 12 amino acids, cysteine to phenylalanine. Solely the CDR3 DNA is kept, with 36 bases framed from the first base. According to the germline V gene (reference sequence), CDR1 reads SEHNR and CDR2 reads FQNEAQ. V loses 4 bases of germline sequence and J loses 7 bases, and the interval between the two ends is 8 bases.